What follows describes a single T cell receptor (beta chain). Its matching antigen is unknown. The sample comes from a study of OX40 agonist ivuxolimab in advanced cancers. In the study overall: Patient treatment consisted of intravenous ivuxolimab administration every 2 weeks at 0.01 to 10 mg/kg. Aged roughly 23 to 79 with a mean of approximately 57 years, they were almost 85% male.

Individuals having autoimmune disease history or systemic immunosuppression were not enrolled. Study-level findings and limits: Researchers report that CD8+ T cells had, on average, more expanded clones than CD4+.

The data were produced by immunoSEQ multiplex PCR, yet TCRdb's version contains in-frame clones alone and is incomplete. This sample yields over 45,000 clones, of which 93% are seen a single time; around 19% belongs to the top ten. The germline V gene encodes CDR1 MNHEY and CDR2 SMNVEV (reference sequence). The CDR3 runs to 18 residues. After removal of 6 bases from V and 4 bases from J, the junction contained 19 bases not matched to a gene. The receptor was derived from an adult with an advanced solid tumor such as melanoma, head and neck, liver or kidney cancer. This sample comprised CD4+ or CD8+ T cells sorted from blood, obtained in a trial of the OX40 agonist ivuxolimab. The chain has TRBV27 and TRBJ2-7, with 9 bases aligning to TRBD2. The CDR3 DNA reads as TGTGCCAGCAGCCCGGTGACCCTTACTAGCGGGCAGTCTTACGAGCAGTACTTC. Amino acids: CASSPVTLTSGQSYEQYF.